These 21 T cell receptor beta chains were all obtained from the same sample, sequenced in a study of tumor-infiltrating lymphocytes in primary liver carcinoma. Germline DNA was extracted alongside blood RNA, which was obtained from unsorted whole blood. From around 500 ng of total RNA, TCR beta-specific cDNA was reverse-transcribed using a constant-region primer. Nested multiplex PCR, run for three rounds with slightly modified ARM-PCR, yielded TCR beta libraries. Use of TRBV1-TRBV30 forward primers with a C-beta reverse primer characterized the first two PCR rounds, which lasted around 10 cycles each. TCRdb fed the multiplex PCR reads into MiXCR, producing one record per CDR3 protein. Among 300,000 to 350,000 distinct CDR3 sequences listed, about two thirds were seen once. Sequenced: peripheral blood. These receptors were taken from a man in his forties or fifties with primary liver carcinoma and hepatitis B virus infection.

The J gene is TRBJ2-3, the V gene TRBV4-1, with 7 bases lining up with TRBD2. The length of the CDR3 is 19 residues. The germline gives CDR1 MGHRA, CDR2 YSYEKL. Trimming removed 3 bases from V and 9 bases from J; junction bases left unmatched: 24. The CDR3 DNA follows: TGCGCCAGCAGCCATGGAATGAGAGAACTGGGGAGGGGCGGAGGGACGCAGTATTTT. Amino acids: CASSHGMRELGRGGGTQYF.

V and J are TRBV7-9 and TRBJ2-3; 12 bases match TRBD2. The CDR3 is 16 residues long. Germline lookup yields CDR1 SEHNR and CDR2 FQNEAQ (reference sequence). J lost 5 bases, V lost 5 bases, and 8 bases had no gene match. CDR3 in DNA: TGTGCCAGCAGCCCCAGGACTAGCGGGGTGGGAGATACGCAGTATTTT. The encoded protein is CASSPRTSGVGDTQYF.

V gene TRBV9 combines with J gene TRBJ2-7; tentatively, D is TRBD2 (5 bases). The V gene's germline CDR1 is SGDLS and CDR2 YYNGEE. The CDR3 sequence is 15 residues long. The V and J ends lost 4 bases and 3 bases respectively, with 17 bases between them. The CDR3 reads CASSLVIRRSYEQYF. The CDR3 DNA sequence: TGTGCCAGCAGCCTAGTGATTCGGAGGAGCTACGAGCAGTACTTC. Variable domain in full (rest from reference TRBV9 and TRBJ2-7): DSGVTQTPKHLITATGQRVTLRCSPRSGDLSVYWYQQSLDQGLQFLIQYYNGEERAKGNILERFSAQQFPDLHSELNLSSLELGDSALYFCASSLVIRRSYEQYFGPGTRLTVT.

This clonotype was counted a single time. Since a much larger clone is just one base distant, this may be a read error. This chain links TRBV6-6 with TRBJ2-3; weak D call: TRBD2 (6 bases). CDR1 is MNHNY, CDR2 SVGAGI, per germline (reference sequence). CDR3 length equals 16 residues. This CDR3 is CASSYLTRARTDMQYF. The CDR3 DNA sequence: TGTGCCAGCAGTTACTTGACTAGGGCCCGCACAGATATGCAGTATTTT.

This clonotype was recorded only once. The genes are TRBV10-2 and TRBJ2-1; D perhaps matches TRBD2 (6 bases). The V gene's germline CDR1 is WSHSY and CDR2 SAAADI. CDR3 length equals 15 residues. The ends were cut back, 3 bases at V and 7 bases at J, with 16 bases in the middle. The CDR3 here is CASSDWDSPANEQFF. CDR3 DNA sequence: TGCGCCAGCAGTGACTGGGACTCCCCTGCGAATGAGCAGTTCTTC.

A single count supports this clonotype. The chain couples TRBV5-4 to TRBJ2-2; TRBD2 matches at 13 bases. The ends lost 2 bases at V and 5 bases at J; junction bases unmatched: 6. Germline assignment: CDR1 SGHNT and CDR2 YYREEE (reference sequence). This CDR3 spans 17 amino acids. The DNA of the CDR3 is TGTGCCAGCAGCTTTCCGGGACTAGCGGGAAAGACCGGGGAGCTGTTTTTT. It encodes CASSFPGLAGKTGELFF.

This clonotype appeared many times. The junction differs from germline at one of its ends, possibly a read error. The J gene is TRBJ2-2, the V gene TRBV11-2; D possibly matches TRBD1 or TRBD2 (5 bases each). Germline V gives CDR1 SGHAT, CDR2 FQNNGV. CDR3 size: 15 residues. CDR3 protein: CASSFGTRNTGDLFF. The CDR3 region has the DNA TGTGCCAGCAGCTTCGGTACGAGAAACACCGGGGACCTGTTTTTT.

Concerning this clonotype: Relative to the germline gene, one junction end is altered; a read error may explain this. The chain employs TRBV11-2 and TRBJ2-3; D is perhaps TRBD1 (5 bases). The CDR3 has 18 residues. Germline V gene lookup returns CDR1 SGHAT and CDR2 FQNNGV. In DNA, the CDR3 is TGTGCCAGCAGCTTCCTAAAAAACGACAGCGTACGCACAGACACGCAGTATTTT. It specifies CASSFLKNDSVRTDTQYF.

Turning to this clonotype: A much more abundant neighbour one base away suggests this may be a read error. The chain joins TRBV6-1 to TRBJ1-1; unclear D gene. CDR3 length equals 13 residues. The germline gives CDR1 MNHNS, CDR2 SASEGT. CDR3 amino acids: CASSEEEFTEALF. The CDR3, as DNA: TGTGCCAGCAGTGAAGAGGAGTTCACTGAAGCTTTATTT.

As concerns this clonotype: A junction end diverges from the germline sequence, so it may reflect a read error. The rearrangement links TRBV11-2 to TRBJ2-1; 7 positions agree with TRBD2. In germline, CDR1 is SGHAT, CDR2 FQNNGV. This CDR3 has 16 residues. The CDR3 is CASSLVEGLPAPKQFF. The CDR3 bases are TGTGCCAGCAGTTTAGTCGAGGGACTACCCGCCCCCAAGCAGTTCTTC. Combining the CDR3 with reference TRBV11-2 and TRBJ2-1 gives the whole variable domain EAGVAQSPRYKIIEKRQSVAFWCNPISGHATLYWYQQILGQGPKLLIQFQNNGVVDDSQLPKDRFSAERLKGVDSTLKIQPAKLEDSAVYLCASSLVEGLPAPKQFFGPGTRLTVL.

Comments on this clonotype: A much larger clone is a single base away; this may be a read error. This rearrangement joins TRBV14 to TRBJ2-1, with 8 bases identical to TRBD2. This CDR3 region has 15 residues. Trimming took 5 bases from V and 3 from J; bases not matched to a gene: 6. Germline V gene lookup returns CDR1 SGHDN and CDR2 FVKESK. The CDR3 here is CASSYVAGLYNEQFF. In DNA, the CDR3 is TGTGCCAGCAGCTATGTAGCGGGACTCTACAATGAGCAGTTCTTC.

The chain uses TRBV13 and TRBJ2-3, with D unresolved. V lost 5 bases and J 4 bases, leaving 19 bases between the germline ends. The CDR3 runs 16 residues. The germline V gene has CDR1 PRHDT and CDR2 FYEKMQ (reference sequence). In DNA, the CDR3 is TGTGCCAGCAGCGACTCCCTAGGCCGTACGGCAGATACGCAGTATTTT. This translates into CASSDSLGRTADTQYF.

As for this clonotype: This may arise from a read error, as a much more abundant clone is one base away. No conserved phenylalanine or tryptophan ends this CDR3, so it is likely a read error. V gene TRBV12-3 or TRBV12-4 combines with J gene TRBJ2-2, with D tentatively TRBD2 (5 bases). The V and J ends lost 6 bases and 8 bases respectively, with 10 bases between them. The CDR3 has 12 residues. CDR3 protein: CASSSEGGELFC. The DNA for the CDR3 is TGTGCCAGCAGCTCCGAGGGTGGGGAGCTGTTTTGT.

Concerning this clonotype itself: A read error is possible here, since a much larger clone lies one base away. The chain uses TRBV6-5 and TRBJ2-7; 8 positions agree with TRBD2. J lost 1 base, V lost 5 bases, and 7 bases had no gene match. The CDR3 runs to 15 residues. Germline values: CDR1 MNHEY, CDR2 SVGAGI. CDR3 nucleotide sequence: TGTGCCAGCAGTACCACGGGACTAGAATCCTACGAGCAGTACTTC. It codes for CASSTTGLESYEQYF.

V is TRBV6-5 and J is TRBJ2-1; D may correspond to TRBD1 or TRBD2 (5 bases each). CDR3 size: 15 residues. Trimming took 7 bases from V and 5 from J, leaving 18 bases between them. The germline V gene has CDR1 MNHEY and CDR2 SVGAGI. For the CDR3, the DNA is TGTGCCAGCACTCACGGGACCGAGTTGAACAATGAGCAGTTCTTC. Translated, it gives CASTHGTELNNEQFF.

A word on this clonotype: The junction and the germline gene differ at one end; a read error may be behind it. This chain connects TRBV12-3 or TRBV12-4 to TRBJ1-2; D call uncertain. The CDR3 sequence is 12 residues long. For the CDR3, the DNA is TGCGCCAGCAGTATGGGCGCCTATGGCTACACCTTC. The encoded protein is CASSMGAYGYTF.

This clonotype was counted many times. The rearrangement joins TRBV29-1 to TRBJ1-1; D gene uncertain. The germline CDR1 and CDR2 sequences are SQVTM and ANQGSEA. V was pared by 0 bases and J by 0 bases, with 8 bases between. The CDR3 is 14 residues long. The CDR3 DNA reads as TGCAGCGTTGAAGATGTGCAGGTGAACACTGAAGCTTTCTTT. Amino acid sequence: CSVEDVQVNTEAFF.

Remarks on this clonotype: One end of the junction is discordant with germline, which a read error may explain. The V call is TRBV11-2, the J call TRBJ2-1; the match to TRBD2 covers 7 bases. The CDR3 runs to 16 residues. The germline V gene has CDR1 SGHAT and CDR2 FQNNGV. The CDR3 region is CASSPFGGFFSYEQFF. The CDR3 DNA follows: TGTGCCAGCAGCCCATTCGGGGGGTTTTTTTCCTATGAGCAATTCTTC.

The chain employs TRBV6-2 or TRBV6-3 and TRBJ1-5; D call uncertain. V dropped 8 bases and J dropped 5 bases, with 22 bases sitting between them. In germline, CDR1 is MNHEY, CDR2 SVGEGT. This CDR3 is built from 16 residues. The CDR3 DNA reads as TGTGCCAGCCACGAAGGTTTGGGAGATGGGCATCAGCCCCAGCATTTT. As protein: CASHEGLGDGHQPQHF.

This clonotype was observed many times. This chain joins TRBV12-3 or TRBV12-4 and TRBJ2-3, with 7 bases lining up with TRBD2. The CDR3 is 15 residues long. V shed 3 bases and J 4 bases; nucleotides not matched to a gene: 7. The CDR3, as DNA: TGTGCCAGCAGTTTTCGGGGCGGGAGTGCAGATACGCAGTATTTT. It encodes CASSFRGGSADTQYF.

This clonotype was seen a handful of times. The chain joins TRBV29-1 to TRBJ2-4, with D uncertain. This CDR3 is built from 14 residues. CDR1 SQVTM and CDR2 ANQGSEA come from the germline V gene. The V end lost 4 bases, the J end lost 1 base, and 11 bases lay between the germline ends. The CDR3: CSVVAARAKNIQYF. The CDR3 DNA reads TGCAGCGTTGTAGCCGCGAGGGCCAAAAACATTCAGTACTTC. Combining the CDR3 with reference TRBV29-1 and TRBJ2-4 gives the whole variable domain SAVISQKPSRDICQRGTSLTIQCQVDSQVTMMFWYRQQPGQSLTLIATANQGSEATYESGFVIDKFPISRPNLTFSTLTVSNMSPEDSSIYLCSVVAARAKNIQYFGAGTRLSVL.